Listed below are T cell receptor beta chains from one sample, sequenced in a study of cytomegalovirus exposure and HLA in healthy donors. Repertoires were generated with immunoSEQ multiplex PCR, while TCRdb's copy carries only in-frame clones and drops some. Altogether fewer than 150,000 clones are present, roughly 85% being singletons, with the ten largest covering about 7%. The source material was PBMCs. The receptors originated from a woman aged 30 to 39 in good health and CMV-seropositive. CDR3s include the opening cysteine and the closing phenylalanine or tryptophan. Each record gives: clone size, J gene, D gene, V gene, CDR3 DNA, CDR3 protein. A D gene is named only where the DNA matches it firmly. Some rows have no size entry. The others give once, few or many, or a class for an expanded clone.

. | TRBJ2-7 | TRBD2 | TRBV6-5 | TGTGCCAGCAGTTACGGGGTAGCGGGAACCTACGAGCAGTACTTC | CASSYGVAGTYEQYF
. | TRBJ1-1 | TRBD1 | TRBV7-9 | TGTTCCAGCAGCTTAGGGACAGGGGTCGCTTTCTTT | CSSSLGTGVAFF
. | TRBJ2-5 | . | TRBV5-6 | TGTGCCAGCAGCCGGAGGGCCAGGGAGACCCAGTACTTC | CASSRRARETQYF
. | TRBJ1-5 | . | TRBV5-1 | TGCGCCAGCAGCTTGGATAGTGAGTGGCAGCCCCAGCATTTT | CASSLDSEWQPQHF
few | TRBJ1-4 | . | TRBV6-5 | TGTGCCAGCACGGGACGGGGGGCGGATGAAAAACTGTTTTTT | CASTGRGADEKLFF
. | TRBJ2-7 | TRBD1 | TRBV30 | TGTGCCTGGAGTTACCCCCCAGGGGGACAGCTCTATTCCTACGAGCAGTACTTC | CAWSYPPGGQLYSYEQYF
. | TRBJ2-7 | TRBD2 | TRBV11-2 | TGTGCCAGCAGCGCGAGGCTAGCGGGGGGGCTGTACGAGCAGTACTTC | CASSARLAGGLYEQYF
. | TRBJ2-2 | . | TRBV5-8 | TGTGCCAGCGCTCAGGGGTCAGGGGAGCTGTTTTTT | CASAQGSGELFF
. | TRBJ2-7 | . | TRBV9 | TGTGCCAGCAGCTTGTTGGACATCTCCTACGAGCAGTACTTC | CASSLLDISYEQYF
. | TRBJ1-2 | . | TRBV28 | TGTGCCAGCAGTTTTATGGAGTACGGCTACACCTTC | CASSFMEYGYTF
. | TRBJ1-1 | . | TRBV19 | TGTGCCAGCGGTGACAGGTCCAACACTGAAGCTTTCTTT | CASGDRSNTEAFF
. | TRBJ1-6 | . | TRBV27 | TGTGCCAGCAAGTTACAGAGCTCCTATAATTCACCCCTCCACTTT | CASKLQSSYNSPLHF
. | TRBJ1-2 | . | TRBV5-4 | TGTGCCAGCAGCCAAAAAACAGGGAACCCCAGTGGCTACACCTTC | CASSQKTGNPSGYTF
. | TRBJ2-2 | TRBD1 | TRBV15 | TGTGCCACCAGCAGAGGAGGGACAGATTACACCGGGGAGCTGTTTTTT | CATSRGGTDYTGELFF
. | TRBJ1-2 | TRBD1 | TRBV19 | TGTGCCAGTAGTGGGGACAGGGGTAACTATGGCTACACCTTC | CASSGDRGNYGYTF
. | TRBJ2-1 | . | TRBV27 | TGTGCCAGCAGTTTATTAGGAGCCAGCTACAATGAGCAGTTCTTC | CASSLLGASYNEQFF
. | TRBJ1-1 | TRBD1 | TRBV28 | TGTGCCAGCAGTCGAGGACAGGGGGCTCTTCGTGAAGCTTTCTTT | CASSRGQGALREAFF